These T cell receptor beta chains were read from a single sample in a study of control samples from healthy donors and cancer patients. Clones were sequenced by immunoSEQ multiplex PCR, and TCRdb holds only the in-frame ones, with some missing. The table has about 220,000 clones, 85% to 95% seen once; the top ten hold 1.5%. The sample comprised blood. The receptors shown here come from a man aged 50 to 60 in good health. Each CDR3 is given with its conserved first and last residue. Only part of the rows carry a size: once, few, many, or a class if the clone is expanded.

j_call | v_call | clone_size | cdr3_aa
TRBJ2-4 | TRBV11-2 | - | CASSFASGGKNIQYF
TRBJ2-7 | TRBV19 | - | CASSIGGSSYEQYF
TRBJ2-3 | TRBV6-5 | - | CASNTGRVTDTQYF
TRBJ2-2 | TRBV24-1 | - | CATRTGGSGELFF
TRBJ1-5 | TRBV6-5 | - | CASTGRNQPQHF
TRBJ2-5 | TRBV5-4 | - | CASSPGSQETQYF
TRBJ1-2 | TRBV3-1/TRBV3-2 | - | CASSQVYLSTAAKDYGYTF
TRBJ1-3 | TRBV3-1/TRBV3-2 | - | CASSQKANTIYF
TRBJ1-5 | TRBV6-5 | - | CASSSDRVQPQHF
TRBJ2-2 | TRBV5-1 | - | CASSPPAGTNTGELFF
TRBJ2-1 | TRBV3-1/TRBV3-2 | - | CASSRLFAGPYNEQFF
TRBJ2-2 | TRBV30 | - | CAWSAGRGYDTGELFF
TRBJ1-4 | TRBV4-3 | - | CASSQDGADEKLFF
TRBJ1-4 | TRBV5-4 | - | CASSLGAATNEKLFF
TRBJ1-5 | TRBV6-5 | - | CASTGTGGNQPQHF
TRBJ2-7 | TRBV7-9 | - | CASSLGGGHEQYF
TRBJ1-1 | TRBV7-6 | once | CASSAGTEAFF
TRBJ1-4 | TRBV5-6 | - | CASSPLSAGVNEKLFF
TRBJ2-2 | TRBV19 | once | CASRYTGHTGELFF
TRBJ1-1 | TRBV9 | - | CASSASDRANTEAFF
TRBJ2-3 | TRBV9 | - | CASSPYTDTQYF
TRBJ2-1 | TRBV5-1 | - | CASRQQGMSNEQFF
TRBJ1-6 | TRBV28 | once | CASRPGQVPNSPLHF
TRBJ1-3 | TRBV5-1 | - | CASSQGQQGNTIYF
TRBJ2-2 | TRBV7-2 | - | CASSFRTLSGELFF
TRBJ2-3 | TRBV18 | few | CASSPQAGLSTDTQYF
TRBJ1-3 | TRBV3-1/TRBV3-2 | - | CASSQYPTANSGNTIYF
TRBJ2-1 | TRBV13 | - | CASSLSSPEEEQFF
TRBJ2-7 | TRBV5-8 | - | CASSQVQGFEQYF
TRBJ1-1 | TRBV5-1 | - | CASSPTMMENTEAFF
TRBJ2-7 | TRBV4-3 | - | CASSSWTGTSYEQYF
TRBJ2-6 | TRBV5-4 | - | CASSSRAGRTSGANVLTF
TRBJ1-5 | TRBV5-1 | - | CASSSGDGGGNQPQHF
TRBJ1-1 | TRBV11-3 | - | CASSSGFEAFF
TRBJ1-3 | TRBV7-9 | - | CASSAGTGGQSGNTIYF
TRBJ2-1 | TRBV18 | - | CASSQSSGGNEQFF
TRBJ2-1 | TRBV7-9 | once | CASSLSSGLAFF
TRBJ2-7 | TRBV2 | - | CASTFGRTAYEQYF
TRBJ1-6 | TRBV28 | once | CASSPHTGKGSPLHF
TRBJ1-4 | TRBV5-1 | - | CASSSPGQGNEKLFF
TRBJ2-1 | TRBV5-1 | - | CASSFYGTYNEQFF
TRBJ2-5 | TRBV24-1 | - | CATSDPSWETQYF
TRBJ2-1 | TRBV5-4 | - | CASRRVGAGEQFF
TRBJ2-7 | TRBV3-1/TRBV3-2 | - | CASSPGPSSSYEQYF
TRBJ2-3 | TRBV15 | - | CATSSDMRKTQYF
TRBJ1-2 | TRBV18 | - | CASSPGGTANYGYTF
TRBJ2-1 | TRBV6-5 | - | CASRRQNSYNEQFF
TRBJ1-6 | TRBV28 | - | CASSLQARSLSYNSPLHF
TRBJ2-2 | TRBV18 | - | CASSIQGPPNTGELFF
TRBJ2-3 | TRBV10-1 | - | CASTGLVTDTQYF
TRBJ2-3 | TRBV3-1/TRBV3-2 | - | CASSQESSRGGGQYF
TRBJ2-5 | TRBV5-5 | - | CASSLMGQGVGTQYF
TRBJ2-7 | TRBV24-1 | - | CATSPVESDEQYF
TRBJ1-1 | TRBV10-3 | - | CAVEPGLGTEAFF
TRBJ2-5 | TRBV7-8 | - | CASSLDSGRWTQYF